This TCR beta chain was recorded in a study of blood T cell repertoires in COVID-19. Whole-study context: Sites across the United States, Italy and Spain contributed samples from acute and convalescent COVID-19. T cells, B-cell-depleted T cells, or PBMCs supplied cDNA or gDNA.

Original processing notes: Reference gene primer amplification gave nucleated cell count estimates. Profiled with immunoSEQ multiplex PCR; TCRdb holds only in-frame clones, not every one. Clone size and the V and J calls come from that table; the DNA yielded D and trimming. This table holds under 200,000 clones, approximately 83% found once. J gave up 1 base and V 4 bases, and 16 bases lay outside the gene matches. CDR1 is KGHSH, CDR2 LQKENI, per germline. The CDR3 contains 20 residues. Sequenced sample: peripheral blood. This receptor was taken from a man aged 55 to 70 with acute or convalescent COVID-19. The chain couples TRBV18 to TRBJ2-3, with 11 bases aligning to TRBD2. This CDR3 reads CASSRSGPSQTSGGTDTQYF. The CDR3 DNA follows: TGTGCCAGCTCACGCTCGGGCCCTTCCCAGACTAGCGGGGGCACAGATACGCAGTATTTT.